This T cell receptor (beta chain) was sequenced for a study of vaccination and CD4 T cells after COVID-19. Overall study: The stimulating agents, overlapping spike peptides, came from SARS-CoV-2, HCoV-NL63, HCoV-OC43 and HCoV-229E.

The CDR3 runs to 15 residues. Trimming removed 2 bases at V and 7 bases at J, with 12 bases between. Germline CDR1 reads SGHVS; CDR2 reads FQNEAQ. Cultured CD4+ T-cell DNA underwent Oncomine TCR Beta short-read sequencing. One entry per CDR3 protein, called by TCRdb with MiXCR from the PCR reads. The table shows around 8,000 distinct CDR3 sequences, with 21% occurring only once. Documented treatment: 10-day PBMC culture with coronavirus spike peptide pools or control peptides (ViraFEST assay). In the ViraFEST assay, peptide-pool expansion preceded TCR sequencing of expanded clonotypes. Researchers grew the cells for 10 to 11 days and then pulled out CD4+ T cells by negative selection. This clonotype is termed large. Its antigen is undetermined.

The chain links TRBV7-8 to TRBJ1-6; a weak D match, TRBD1 (5 bases). The specimen comprised CD4+ T cells from blood, cultured in vitro, sampled after SARS-CoV-2 vaccination. This clonotype was obtained from a human donor who had recovered from COVID-19. Here the CDR3 DNA reads TGTGCCAGCAGCTTATATCAGGGATGGAATTCACCCCTCCACTTT. It codes for CASSLYQGWNSPLHF.